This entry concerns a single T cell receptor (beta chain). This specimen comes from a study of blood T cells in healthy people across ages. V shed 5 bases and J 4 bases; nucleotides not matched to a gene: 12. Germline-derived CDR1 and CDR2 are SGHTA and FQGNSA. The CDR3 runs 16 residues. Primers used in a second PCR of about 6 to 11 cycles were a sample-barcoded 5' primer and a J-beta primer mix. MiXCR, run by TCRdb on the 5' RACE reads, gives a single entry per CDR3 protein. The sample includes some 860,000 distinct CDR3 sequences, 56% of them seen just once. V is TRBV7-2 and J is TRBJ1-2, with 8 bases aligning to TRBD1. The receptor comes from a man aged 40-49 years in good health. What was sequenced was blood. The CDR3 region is CASSPRRGQGAYGYTF. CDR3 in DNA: TGTGCCAGCAGCCCTCGACGTGGACAGGGTGCCTATGGCTACACCTTC.